This T cell receptor (beta chain) was identified during a study of T and B cells in COVID-19 patients. On the study more broadly: Recovered patients mostly had mild to moderate COVID-19 managed as outpatients. Active-infection patients were older, median roughly 67 years, than recovered patients, median approximately 35 years.

BIOMED2 TRB-A/B primer pools were used in multiplex TRB PCR. TCRdb re-called the multiplex PCR reads through MiXCR, storing one row per CDR3 protein. The repertoire holds about 1,100 distinct CDR3 sequences, with about a sixth as singletons. By sample fraction, this clonotype is medium-sized. The antigen remains undetermined. TRB was amplified from approximately 250-480 ng of blood genomic DNA. Trimming pared 0 bases from V and 1 base from J, leaving 12 bases between. This CDR3 contains 16 residues. Germline CDR1 MNHEY, CDR2 SVGAGI. General study points: Early severe-case samples and blood from mildly ill patients during symptoms were in short supply. Active COVID-19 showed highly clonal TRB repertoires; recovery showed diversity and richness above healthy donors.

The chain recombines TRBV6-5 with TRBJ1-1; possibly TRBD1 for D (6 bases). This receptor was obtained from a human donor with active COVID-19. Sequenced sample: blood. This CDR3 reads CASSYSSFRGNTEAFF. The CDR3 DNA follows: TGTGCCAGCAGTTACTCGAGTTTCAGGGGGAACACTGAAGCTTTCTTT.